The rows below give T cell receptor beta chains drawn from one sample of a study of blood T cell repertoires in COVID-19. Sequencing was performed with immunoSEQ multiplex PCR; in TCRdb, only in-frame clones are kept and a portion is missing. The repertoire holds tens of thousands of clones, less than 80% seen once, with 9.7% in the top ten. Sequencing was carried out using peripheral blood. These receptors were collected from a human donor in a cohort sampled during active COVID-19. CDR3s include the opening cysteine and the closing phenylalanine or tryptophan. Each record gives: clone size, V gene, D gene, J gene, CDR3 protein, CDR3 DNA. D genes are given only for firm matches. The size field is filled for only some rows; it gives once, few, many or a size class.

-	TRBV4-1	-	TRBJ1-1	CASSQDPWTVTEAFF	TGCGCCAGCAGCCAAGATCCCTGGACAGTCACTGAAGCTTTCTTT
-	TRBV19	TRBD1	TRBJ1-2	CATTGGSISGYTF	TGTGCCACTACAGGGGGATCTATTTCTGGCTACACCTTC
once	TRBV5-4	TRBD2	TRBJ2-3	CASRFGGGSADTQYF	TGTGCCAGCAGGTTCGGGGGGGGCAGTGCAGATACGCAGTATTTT
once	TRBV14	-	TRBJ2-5	CASSQLAVETQYF	TGTGCCAGCAGCCAACTTGCGGTGGAGACCCAGTACTTC
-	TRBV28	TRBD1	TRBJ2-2	CASSIGTGAGELFF	TGTGCCAGCAGTATCGGGACAGGGGCCGGGGAGCTGTTTTTT
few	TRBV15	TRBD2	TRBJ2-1	CATSRGTSGSHEQFF	TGTGCCACCAGCAGAGGTACTAGCGGGAGCCACGAGCAGTTCTTC
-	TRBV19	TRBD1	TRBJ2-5	CASSMVQGFYQETQYF	TGTGCCAGTAGTATGGTACAGGGGTTCTATCAGGAGACCCAGTACTTC
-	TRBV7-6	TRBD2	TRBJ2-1	CASSSPGLATNEQFF	TGTGCCAGCAGCTCACCGGGACTAGCAACCAATGAGCAGTTCTTC
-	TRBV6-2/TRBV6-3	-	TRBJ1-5	CASSFGSISNQPQHF	TGTGCCAGCAGTTTTGGCAGTATTAGCAATCAGCCCCAGCATTTT
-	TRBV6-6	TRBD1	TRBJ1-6	CASWDSNNSPLHF	TGTGCCAGCTGGGACAGCAATAATTCACCCCTCCACTTT
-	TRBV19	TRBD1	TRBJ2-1	CASSTRDRIYNEQFF	TGTGCCAGTAGTACCCGGGACAGAATCTACAATGAGCAGTTCTTC
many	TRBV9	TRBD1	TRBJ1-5	CASAKGAGSEPQHF	TGTGCCAGCGCCAAGGGGGCGGGATCGGAGCCCCAGCATTTT
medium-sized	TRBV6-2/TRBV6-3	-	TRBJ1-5	CASSPQEDSNQPQHF	TGTGCCAGCAGCCCGCAGGAGGATAGCAATCAGCCCCAGCATTTT
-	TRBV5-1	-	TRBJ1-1	CASSLPGLVTEAFF	TGCGCCAGCAGCTTACCAGGGCTGGTCACTGAAGCTTTCTTT
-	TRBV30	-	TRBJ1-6	CAWSVAGVDNSPLHF	TGTGCCTGGAGTGTAGCAGGGGTAGATAATTCACCCCTCCACTTT
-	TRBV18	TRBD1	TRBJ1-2	CASGTGGADYGYTF	TGTGCCAGCGGAACAGGGGGCGCTGACTATGGCTACACCTTC
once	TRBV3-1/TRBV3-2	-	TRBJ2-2	CASSRTGATNTGELFF	TGTGCCAGCAGCCGAACGGGAGCTACGAACACCGGGGAGCTGTTTTTT
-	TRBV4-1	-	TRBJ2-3	CASSQGEGYTDTQYF	TGCGCCAGCAGCCAAGGTGAGGGCTACACAGATACGCAGTATTTT
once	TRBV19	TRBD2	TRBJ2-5	CASSISLADQETQYF	TGTGCCAGTAGTATATCGCTAGCGGACCAAGAGACCCAGTACTTC
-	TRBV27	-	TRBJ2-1	CASSLRPGHFRNEQFF	TGTGCCAGCAGTCTCCGACCGGGACATTTTAGGAATGAGCAGTTCTTC
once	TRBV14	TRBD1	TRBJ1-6	CASSQAGVWGQGVNSPLHF	TGTGCCAGCAGCCAAGCGGGCGTTTGGGGACAGGGGGTTAATTCACCCCTCCACTTT
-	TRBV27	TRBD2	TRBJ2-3	CASSSAATSGSTDTQYF	TGTGCCAGCAGTTCCGCCGCGACTAGCGGAAGCACAGATACGCAGTATTTT
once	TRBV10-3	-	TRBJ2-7	CAISAEGYEQYF	TGTGCCATCAGTGCTGAGGGCTACGAGCAGTACTTC
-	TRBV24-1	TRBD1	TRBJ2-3	CATSMTRQGRTDTQYF	TGTGCCACCAGTATGACACGACAGGGGAGGACAGATACGCAGTATTTT
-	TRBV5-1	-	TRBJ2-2	CASSLGTGPTGELFF	TGCGCCAGCAGCTTGGGTACAGGGCCCACCGGGGAGCTGTTTTTT
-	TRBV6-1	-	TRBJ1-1	CASSEYLRTEAFF	TGTGCCAGCAGTGAATATTTGCGGACTGAAGCTTTCTTT
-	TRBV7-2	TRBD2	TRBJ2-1	CASSLTSGNYNEQFF	TGTGCCAGCAGCTTGACTAGCGGAAACTACAATGAGCAGTTCTTC
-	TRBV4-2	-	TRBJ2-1	CASSQSGEQFF	TGTGCCAGCAGCCAATCGGGTGAGCAGTTCTTC